The 18 T cell receptor beta chains presented below share a single source sample, sequenced in a study of T cell repertoires in cytomegalovirus infection. Each CDR3 protein is one row after TCRdb ran MiXCR on the reads. The data hold some 920,000 distinct CDR3 sequences, with approximately 31% observed a single time. Antigens of these TCRs are unknown. The specimen comprised cultured CD8+ T cells from PBMCs, sampled from culture after CMV antigen stimulation. The source is a human donor in good health (CMV status not recorded). Some clones in this sample may be carry-over from other donors' samples.

This clonotype appeared once. V gene TRBV6-2 or TRBV6-3 combines with J gene TRBJ2-1; perhaps TRBD2 as D (6 bases). Germline values: CDR1 MNHEY, CDR2 SVGEGT. Between the trimmed V and J ends, which lost 7 bases and 6 bases, there was a span of 13 bases. The CDR3 is made up of 13 amino acids. In nucleotides, the CDR3 is TGTGCCAGCACATACGGGGGATTCAATGAGCAGTTCTTC. This encodes CASTYGGFNEQFF.

The chain recombines TRBV7-6 with TRBJ2-1, with TRBD2 matching over 13 bases. The CDR3 is 16 amino acids. The ends lost 6 bases at V and 4 bases at J; junction bases unmatched: 6. The germline V gene has CDR1 SGHVS and CDR2 FNYEAQ. CDR3 sequence (DNA): TGTGCCAGCAGTCCCAGGGGACTAGCGGGGTACAATGAGCAGTTCTTC. It encodes CASSPRGLAGYNEQFF.

This clonotype came up a few times. The CDR3, as DNA: TGCGCCAGCAGCCAAGATCAGTTGTCCACTGAAGCTTTCTTT. Translation gives CASSQDQLSTEAFF. The chain couples TRBV4-1 to TRBJ1-1; D is undetermined. This CDR3 is 14 amino acids long. Germline CDR1 reads MGHRA; CDR2 reads YSYEKL. The V end lost 0 bases, the J end lost 4 bases, and 9 bases lay between the germline ends.

The chain recombines TRBV27 with TRBJ2-2; TRBD2 might be the D (6 bases). V was cut by 9 bases and J by 0 bases, with 11 bases left in between. The germline V gene has CDR1 MNHEY and CDR2 SMNVEV (reference sequence). This CDR3 contains 14 residues. In DNA, the CDR3 is TGTGCCAGTGGGGGGATTGCGAACACCGGGGAGCTGTTTTTT. It specifies CASGGIANTGELFF.

Worth noting for this clonotype: One end of the junction is discordant with germline, which a read error may explain. The chain joins TRBV5-6 to TRBJ1-2, with TRBD1 matching 11 bases. Germline lookup yields CDR1 SGHDT and CDR2 YYEEEE. The CDR3 consists of 12 residues. For the CDR3, the DNA is TGTGCCAGCAGCTTGGTTCCGGGACAGGGGGCCTTC. Protein product: CASSLVPGQGAF. The whole variable domain, remainder taken from reference TRBV5-6 and TRBJ1-2, is DAGVTQSPTHLIKTRGQQVTLRCSPKSGHDTVSWYQQALGQGPQFIFQYYEEEERQRGNFPDRFSGHQFPNYSSELNVNALLLGDSALYLCASSLVPGQGAFGSGTRLTVV.

This clonotype was seen more than once but under ten times. Compared with germline, one end of the junction differs, possibly owing to a read error. The chain combines TRBV6-2 or TRBV6-3 with TRBJ2-5; D may match TRBD1 or TRBD2 (5 bases each). Germline lookup yields CDR1 MNHEY and CDR2 SVGEGT. The length of the CDR3 is 15 residues. This CDR3 reads CASSNSGRSQETQYF. In DNA, the CDR3 is TGTGCCAGCAGTAACTCGGGACGGTCCCAAGAGACCCAGTACTTC.

This clonotype has a count of ten or more. The chain recombines TRBV7-8 with TRBJ2-5; D gene uncertain. This CDR3 contains 12 residues. V shed 3 bases and J shed 5 bases, with 7 bases lying between them. Germline V gene lookup returns CDR1 SGHVS and CDR2 FQNEAQ. The CDR3, as DNA: TGTGCCAGCAGCTTCGGTTCCGAGACCCAGTACTTC. It encodes CASSFGSETQYF.

This clonotype was observed at least ten times. The rearrangement links TRBV7-2 to TRBJ2-3, with a tentative D call TRBD2 (5 bases). From germline, CDR1 is SGHTA and CDR2 FQGNSA. The CDR3 sequence is 15 residues long. The V end was cut by 1 base, the J end by 1 base, with 9 bases between. The CDR3 bases are TGTGCCAGCAGCTTAGGGTCTAGCCGCACAGATACGCAGTATTTT. It encodes CASSLGSSRTDTQYF.

V is TRBV19 and J is TRBJ2-1, with a tentative D call TRBD2 (6 bases). Germline-derived CDR1 and CDR2 are LNHDA and SQIVND (reference sequence). The ends were cut back, 6 bases at V and 5 bases at J, with 14 bases in the middle. This CDR3 contains 14 residues. The DNA of the CDR3 is TGTGCCAGTAGCTTCTTCGGGGGAAACAATGAGCAGTTCTTC. It specifies CASSFFGGNNEQFF. Full variable domain (outside the CDR3, taken from reference TRBV19 and TRBJ2-1): DGGITQSPKYLFRKEGQNVTLSCEQNLNHDAMYWYRQDPGQGLRLIYYSQIVNDFQKGDIAEGYSVSREKKESFPLTVTSAQKNPTAFYLCASSFFGGNNEQFFGPGTRLTVL.

V usage is TRBV12-3 or TRBV12-4 and J usage is TRBJ1-2; maybe TRBD1 (5 bases). The CDR3 runs 14 residues. V was trimmed by 5 bases and J by 2 bases, leaving 12 bases between them. The CDR3 loop is CASSVPGGNYGYTF. The CDR3 nucleotides read TGTGCCAGCAGTGTCCCGGGGGGGAACTATGGCTACACCTTC.

The chain carries TRBV6-1 and TRBJ2-7; 8 nucleotides match TRBD1. This CDR3 comprises 14 residues. Germline assignment: CDR1 MNHNS and CDR2 SASEGT. V lost 6 bases and J lost 1; bases outside the gene matches: 5. The CDR3 nucleotides read TGTGCCAGCAGCGCCGGACAGGGTTCCTACGAGCAGTACGTC. This codes for CASSAGQGSYEQYV.

This chain joins TRBV5-1 and TRBJ1-1; the match to TRBD1 covers 10 bases. The V and J ends lost 1 base and 3 bases, in that order; junction bases with no gene match: 9. The CDR3 length is 17 residues. Germline CDR1 is SGHRS and CDR2 is YFSETQ. The DNA for the CDR3 is TGCGCCAGCAGCTTGTCCCGGGACAGGGGCTGGGACACTGAAGCTTTCTTT. This encodes CASSLSRDRGWDTEAFF.

This clonotype was observed many times. The chain joins TRBV7-6 to TRBJ2-1, with D maybe TRBD2 (7 bases). CDR1 is SGHVS and CDR2 is FNYEAQ in the germline V gene. This CDR3 has 20 residues. V was clipped by 5 bases and J by 4 bases, with 30 bases between them. DNA of the CDR3: TGTGCCAGCAGCCCCCAGGCGGGGGCCAAGGGGACACTCCTTTACAATGAGCAGTTCTTC. Translating gives CASSPQAGAKGTLLYNEQFF.

About this clonotype: Compared with germline, one end of the junction differs, possibly owing to a read error. The chain combines TRBV7-6 with TRBJ2-2; the D is unclear. The CDR3 contains 11 residues. The V gene's germline CDR1 is SGHVS and CDR2 FNYEAQ. Here the CDR3 DNA reads TGTGTCAGCAGCCCTGAAGGGGAGCTGTTTTTT. Protein: CVSSPEGELFF.

The chain employs TRBV7-2 and TRBJ1-1; TRBD1 matches at 7 bases. After removal of 1 base from V and 9 bases from J, the junction contained 8 bases not matched to a gene. There are 14 residues in the CDR3. Germline CDR1 is SGHTA and CDR2 is FQGNSA. The CDR3 nucleotides read TGTGCCAGCAGCTTAGTTGGAGGGGGCCCGCAAGCTTTCTTT. Its protein is CASSLVGGGPQAFF. Full variable domain (missing parts from reference TRBV7-2 and TRBJ1-1): GAGVSQSPSNKVTEKGKDVELRCDPISGHTALYWYRQSLGQGLEFLIYFQGNSAPDKSGLPSDRFSAERTGGSVSTLTIQRTQQEDSAVYLCASSLVGGGPQAFFGQGTRLTVV.

In its sample, this clonotype was seen once. Its ends do not fully match the called genes, so a read error is possible. This chain joins TRBV5-6 and TRBJ2-3; no firm D call. The CDR3 runs 12 residues. Germline loops: CDR1 SGHDT, CDR2 YYEEEE. The CDR3 sequence: CANSFGADTQYF. The CDR3 bases are TGTGCCAACAGCTTTGGGGCAGATACGCAGTATTTT.

This clonotype has just a few counts. The J gene is TRBJ2-3, the V gene TRBV15; D remains unclear. The CDR3 loop spans 14 amino acids. In germline, CDR1 is LNHNV, CDR2 YYDKDF (reference sequence). V was clipped by 1 base and J by 2 bases, with 7 bases between them. Here the CDR3 reads CATSRGTATDTQYF. DNA of the CDR3: TGTGCCACCAGCAGAGGGACGGCCACAGATACGCAGTATTTT.

The V call is TRBV19, the J call TRBJ2-3; TRBD1 aligns across 10 bases. V shed 11 bases, J shed 4 bases, and the junction held 6 bases outside the gene matches. Germline-derived CDR1 and CDR2 are LNHDA and SQIVND (reference sequence). The CDR3 is made up of 13 amino acids. CDR3 amino acids: CAAGTGDADTQYF. In nucleotides, the CDR3 is TGTGCCGCCGGGACAGGGGATGCAGATACGCAGTATTTT.